This is a list of T cell receptor beta chains from one sample in a study of cytomegalovirus exposure and HLA in healthy donors. The assay was immunoSEQ multiplex PCR, and TCRdb's table has in-frame clones only and misses some. The sample yields under 200,000 clones, about 85% seen once. Sequenced input: PBMCs. These TCRs come from a young man in good health and CMV-seronegative. Both conserved end residues are part of each CDR3. The order of the fields is J gene, V gene, D gene, clone size, CDR3 protein, CDR3 DNA. D genes are given only for firm matches. Expanded clones are given a class, and other clones once, few, many or no size at all.

TRBJ2-3,TRBV9,-,once,CASSLLGDSSTDTQYF,TGTGCCAGCAGCCTCCTCGGAGATTCTAGCACAGATACGCAGTATTTT
TRBJ1-2,TRBV6-6,-,-,CASSYSAGYGYTF,TGTGCCAGCAGTTACTCGGCAGGCTATGGCTACACCTTC
TRBJ1-2,TRBV4-1,-,-,CASSQVRGADYGYTF,TGCGCCAGCAGCCAAGTCCGGGGGGCTGACTATGGCTACACCTTC
TRBJ2-7,TRBV5-5,-,-,CASSLGGRWEQYF,TGTGCCAGCAGCTTGGGCGGGCGTTGGGAGCAGTACTTC
TRBJ2-7,TRBV5-1,TRBD2,few,CASSLMAGGTYEQYF,TGCGCCAGCAGCTTGATGGCGGGAGGCACCTACGAGCAGTACTTC
TRBJ2-7,TRBV28,TRBD1,few,CASSSRGQHSYEQYF,TGTGCCAGCAGTTCCCGGGGACAGCACTCCTACGAGCAGTACTTC
TRBJ2-3,TRBV19,-,-,CASSIAESSTDTQYF,TGTGCCAGTAGTATAGCAGAATCTAGCACAGATACGCAGTATTTT
TRBJ1-1,TRBV5-6,-,-,CASIVKGVTEAFF,TGTGCCAGCATCGTTAAGGGAGTCACTGAAGCTTTCTTT
TRBJ1-2,TRBV5-4,TRBD1,few,CASRLDRGSSNYGYTF,TGTGCCAGCAGACTGGACAGGGGGTCTTCTAACTATGGCTACACCTTC
TRBJ1-5,TRBV5-6,TRBD1,once,CASSPYYDRVEGNQPQHF,TGTGCCAGCAGCCCCTATTACGACAGGGTGGAAGGCAATCAGCCCCAGCATTTT
TRBJ2-7,TRBV7-9,-,-,CSSTPPGQSYEQYF,TGTTCCAGCACCCCCCCCGGACAGAGCTACGAGCAGTACTTC
TRBJ2-1,TRBV10-3,-,once,CAITRRQEHYPDNEQFF,TGTGCCATCACCCGAAGACAGGAGCATTACCCCGACAATGAGCAGTTCTTC